These 26 T cell receptor beta chains share one sample of origin, sequenced in a study of blood T cell repertoires in COVID-19. Sequencing was performed with immunoSEQ multiplex PCR; in TCRdb, only in-frame clones are kept and a portion is missing. The sample contains approximately 300,000 clones, 70% to 90% of which appear only once. The material sequenced was PBMCs or T cells enriched from blood (not recorded which). These receptors originate from a woman aged 30 to 39 who had recovered from COVID-19.

The gene calls are TRBV7-6 and TRBJ2-7; the match to TRBD2 covers 13 bases. The CDR3 length is 17 residues. V dropped 5 bases and J dropped 0; count of bases not matched to a gene: 7. Per the germline V gene, CDR1 is SGHVS and CDR2 is FNYEAQ. The CDR3 DNA reads TGTGCCAGCAGCCCACGAGGGACTAGCGGGGACTCCTACGAGCAGTACTTC. Its translation: CASSPRGTSGDSYEQYF.

This rearrangement joins TRBV11-2 to TRBJ1-2; TRBD1 matches at 7 bases. V was clipped by 1 base and J by 1 base; unmatched bases: 15. Germline values: CDR1 SGHAT, CDR2 FQNNGV. This CDR3 comprises 19 residues. The CDR3 is CASSLASTGTVPDNYGYTF. CDR3 nucleotides: TGTGCCAGCAGCTTAGCTAGCACCGGGACAGTGCCCGATAACTATGGCTACACCTTC.

CDR3 sequence reads: CASSSGQAHDGYTF. The CDR3 nucleotides are TGCGCCAGCAGCTCGGGACAGGCCCACGATGGCTACACCTTC. The gene calls are TRBV5-1 and TRBJ1-2; 8 nucleotides line up with TRBD1. Germline loops: CDR1 SGHRS, CDR2 YFSETQ. Trimming removed 3 bases from V and 6 bases from J; junction bases left unmatched: 7. The CDR3 runs to 14 residues.

This chain joins TRBV6-1 and TRBJ1-5, with D perhaps matching TRBD1 (5 bases). This CDR3 has 14 amino acids. The germline gives CDR1 MNHNS, CDR2 SASEGT. V gave up 1 base and J gave up 9 bases, with 13 bases separating them. The CDR3 DNA reads as TGTGCCAGCAGTGAAGGACAGCCAACACGGCCCCAGCATTTT. It codes for CASSEGQPTRPQHF.

V and J are TRBV5-4 and TRBJ1-2, with D possibly matching TRBD1 (5 bases). The CDR3 length is 13 residues. Germline assignment: CDR1 SGHNT and CDR2 YYREEE (reference sequence). V shed 4 bases and J shed 2 bases, with 9 bases lying between them. The chain's CDR3 is CASSPTENYGYTF. As DNA, the CDR3 is TGTGCCAGCAGCCCGACAGAAAACTATGGCTACACCTTC.

V is TRBV4-2 and J is TRBJ2-2; 9 positions match TRBD2. CDR3 size: 16 residues. The germline V gene has CDR1 LGHNA and CDR2 YNFKEQ. Trimming took 0 bases from V and 4 from J; bases not matched to a gene: 3. The chain's CDR3 is CASSQEGGGGTGELFF. The CDR3 DNA follows: TGTGCCAGCAGCCAAGAGGGCGGGGGGGGCACCGGGGAGCTGTTTTTT.

This clone has just a few counts. This chain joins TRBV4-3 and TRBJ1-2; 9 bases align to TRBD1. Germline V lookup: CDR1 LGHNA, CDR2 YSLEER. V was clipped by 3 bases and J by 5 bases; unmatched bases: 10. This CDR3 has 16 residues. The CDR3 spells CASSQGRLDRGYGYTF. Written as DNA, the CDR3 is TGCGCCAGCAGCCAGGGTCGCCTGGACAGGGGATATGGCTACACCTTC.

V gene TRBV25-1 combines with J gene TRBJ2-7, with a weak D call TRBD2 (6 bases). V shed 6 bases and J shed 5 bases, with 11 bases lying between them. CDR1 MGHDK and CDR2 SYGVNS come from the germline V gene. The CDR3 consists of 12 residues. The CDR3 DNA sequence: TGTGCCAGCAGGCGGGGAGTTCACGAGCAGTACTTC. Protein product: CASRRGVHEQYF.

The CDR3 protein is CASSLRGQGIDQPQHF. In DNA, the CDR3 is TGTGCCAGCAGTTTAAGGGGACAGGGCATCGATCAGCCCCAGCATTTT. V usage is TRBV27 and J usage is TRBJ1-5, with 9 positions matching TRBD1. V lost 2 bases, J lost 5 bases, and 7 bases stayed unmatched. Germline CDR1 is MNHEY and CDR2 is SMNVEV (reference sequence). The CDR3 contains 16 residues.

The V call is TRBV6-5, the J call TRBJ1-1; 8 nucleotides match TRBD1. V trimming: 6 bases; J trimming: 0 bases; junction bases outside the gene matches: 6. There are 15 residues in the CDR3. The germline V gene encodes CDR1 MNHEY and CDR2 SVGAGI. The CDR3 sequence is CASRAGGYMNTEAFF. Here the CDR3 DNA reads TGTGCCAGCAGAGCAGGGGGCTATATGAACACTGAAGCTTTCTTT.

V and J are TRBV30 and TRBJ1-6; 7 bases are a match to TRBD1. The trim removed 5 bases at V and 10 bases at J, leaving 5 bases unmatched. Germline V CDR1 and CDR2: GTSNPN, SVGIG (reference sequence). The CDR3 spans 12 residues. The DNA of the CDR3 is TGTGCCTGGTCAGGGGGGAGCTCACCCCTCCACTTT. Its protein is CAWSGGSSPLHF.

This clone was recorded only once. The chain employs TRBV5-1 and TRBJ2-3, with 7 bases that match TRBD2. The CDR3 runs to 15 residues. Trimming at V came to 0 bases and at J to 5 bases, leaving 6 bases not matched to a gene. Germline V gene lookup returns CDR1 SGHRS and CDR2 YFSETQ. CDR3: CASSLVGGEGDTQYF. The CDR3, as DNA: TGCGCCAGCAGCTTGGTAGGCGGGGAGGGAGATACGCAGTATTTT.

The chain uses TRBV7-2 and TRBJ2-1; 9 nucleotides align to TRBD2. The CDR3 loop spans 16 amino acids. After removal of 3 bases from V and 5 bases from J, the junction contained 8 bases not matched to a gene. Germline values: CDR1 SGHTA, CDR2 FQGNSA. CDR3 sequence (DNA): TGTGCCAGCAGCTTCCCCCGACTAGCGGACGACAATGAGCAGTTCTTC. Protein: CASSFPRLADDNEQFF.

The chain recombines TRBV19 with TRBJ2-2, with D unresolved. CDR3 length: 12 amino acids. Trimming removed 5 bases from V and 6 bases from J, with 7 bases in between. Germline CDR1 is LNHDA and CDR2 is SQIVND (reference sequence). CDR3: CASSPSAGELFF. The CDR3 nucleotides read TGTGCCAGTAGTCCCAGTGCCGGGGAGCTGTTTTTT.

This clone occurred a few times. V usage is TRBV5-6 and J usage is TRBJ1-2, with D possibly matching TRBD1 (6 bases). V lost 4 bases, J lost 2 bases, and 18 bases lay in between. Germline loops: CDR1 SGHDT, CDR2 YYEEEE. CDR3 length equals 16 residues. CDR3: CASSPGGGRANYGYTF. In DNA form, the CDR3 reads TGTGCCAGCAGCCCGGGTGGGGGCAGAGCCAACTATGGCTACACCTTC.

V gene TRBV30 combines with J gene TRBJ1-5; TRBD1 is a possible D gene (5 bases). This CDR3 is 13 amino acids long. Germline CDR1 reads GTSNPN; CDR2 reads SVGIG (reference sequence). Trimming shortened V by 2 bases and J by 5 bases, and 10 bases separated the two germline ends. The CDR3 DNA follows: TGTGCCTGGAGTCGGGGGATTGATCAGCCCCAGCATTTT. It translates to CAWSRGIDQPQHF. The full variable domain, in which reference TRBV30 and TRBJ1-5 provide the parts outside the CDR3, is SQTIHQWPATLVQPVGSPLSLECTVEGTSNPNLYWYRQAAGRGLQLLFYSVGIGQISSEVPQNLSASRPQDRQFILSSKKLLLSDSGFYLCAWSRGIDQPQHFGDGTRLSIL.

The chain is built from TRBV13 and TRBJ2-1; 16 bases are shared with TRBD2. This CDR3 comprises 18 residues. Germline CDR1 is PRHDT and CDR2 is FYEKMQ (reference sequence). The V gene end was trimmed by 4 bases and the J gene end by 7 bases; junction bases not matched to a gene: 10. The CDR3 loop is CASSSPGTSGGAGNEQFF. Here the CDR3 DNA reads TGTGCCAGCAGCTCCCCCGGGACTAGCGGGGGGGCGGGAAATGAGCAGTTCTTC.

There are a few counts of this clone. The rearrangement joins TRBV19 to TRBJ2-3; 13 bases fit TRBD2. V shed 7 bases, J shed 1 base, and the junction held 5 bases outside the gene matches. Germline V lookup: CDR1 LNHDA, CDR2 SQIVND (reference sequence). The CDR3 sequence is 16 residues long. CDR3 loop: CASTGLAGVGTDTQYF. The DNA of the CDR3 is TGTGCCAGTACCGGACTAGCGGGGGTGGGCACAGATACGCAGTATTTT.

Notes on this clone: It is unclear where the CDR3 begins or ends on the DNA, so no DNA is shown, and the CDR3 is as TCRdb lists it. This chain connects TRBV28 to TRBJ1-6; no DNA check was done on the table's D call, TRBD1. The CDR3 has 13 residues if both end residues are counted. Germline V gene sequence: CDR1 MDHEN, CDR2 SYDVKM. The CDR3: CASSTSTGPPLHF.

A few counts support this clone. The chain carries TRBV9 and TRBJ2-7; the match to TRBD1 covers 10 bases. The germline CDR1 and CDR2 sequences are SGDLS and YYNGEE. The V and J ends lost 7 bases and 1 base, in that order; junction bases with no gene match: 5. This CDR3 is 14 amino acids long. CDR3 in DNA: TGTGCCAGCGCCTTGGGACAGGGGTCCTACGAGCAGTACTTC. This sequence encodes CASALGQGSYEQYF. Based on the CDR3 plus reference TRBV9 and TRBJ2-7, the full variable domain is DSGVTQTPKHLITATGQRVTLRCSPRSGDLSVYWYQQSLDQGLQFLIQYYNGEERAKGNILERFSAQQFPDLHSELNLSSLELGDSALYFCASALGQGSYEQYFGPGTRLTVT.

As DNA, the CDR3 is TGTGCCAGCAGCCCGAGGGAAGTCACTGCAACTAATGAAAAACTGTTTTTT. It yields the protein CASSPREVTATNEKLFF. This chain joins TRBV5-6 and TRBJ1-4; no firm D call. Germline loops: CDR1 SGHDT, CDR2 YYEEEE. This CDR3 comprises 17 residues. The V end lost 4 bases, the J end lost 0 bases, and 16 bases lay between the germline ends.

Only a few counts were recorded for this clone. The chain joins TRBV30 to TRBJ1-3; weak D call: TRBD1 (6 bases). The length of the CDR3 is 16 residues. Trimming took off 4 bases at V and 0 bases at J, with 16 bases between the two ends. The germline CDR1 and CDR2 sequences are GTSNPN and SVGIG (reference sequence). The DNA for the CDR3 is TGTGCCTGGACTGATCCGGGACATCTCTCTGGAAACACCATATATTTT. It codes for CAWTDPGHLSGNTIYF.

This sequence joins TRBV7-2 and TRBJ1-6; D perhaps matches TRBD1 (5 bases). V lost 6 bases to trimming and J lost 5 bases, with 11 bases between them. Germline V CDR1 and CDR2: SGHTA, FQGNSA. The CDR3 consists of 14 residues. CDR3 sequence reads: CASRPTVNNSPLHF. Here the CDR3 DNA reads TGTGCCAGCAGACCGACAGTGAATAATTCACCCCTCCACTTT.

The rearrangement uses TRBV7-3 and TRBJ1-1; 7 bases are shared with TRBD1. This CDR3 comprises 14 residues. The germline V gene has CDR1 SGHTA and CDR2 FQGTGA. V lost 4 bases to trimming and J lost 1 base; unmatched junction nucleotides: 3. The CDR3 here is CASSSTGANTEAFF. DNA of the CDR3: TGTGCCAGCAGCTCCACAGGGGCGAACACTGAAGCTTTCTTT.

This clone was seen just once. The rearrangement links TRBV30 to TRBJ1-2, with 9 bases aligning to TRBD1. Unmatched junction bases numbered 10, after V lost 7 bases and J lost 10 bases. The CDR3 length is 12 residues. Germline assignment: CDR1 GTSNPN and CDR2 SVGIG (reference sequence). The CDR3 reads CASHPGQGHYTF. CDR3 DNA: TGTGCCTCCCACCCTGGACAGGGGCACTACACCTTC.

The chain uses TRBV27 and TRBJ1-3, with a weak D call TRBD1 (6 bases). The CDR3 loop spans 15 amino acids. The germline V gene encodes CDR1 MNHEY and CDR2 SMNVEV (reference sequence). The V and J ends lost 3 bases and 4 bases respectively, with 13 bases between them. For the CDR3, the DNA is TGTGCCAGCAGTTTCAGGGGACCTTGGGGAAACACCATATATTTT. The encoded protein is CASSFRGPWGNTIYF.